Shown below are 16 T cell receptor beta chains from a single sample sequenced in a study of T cell repertoires in cytomegalovirus infection (dated by TCRdb to between 2018 and 2021). Explained via the paper, the treatment or condition label denotes: in vitro stimulation with specific CMV peptide epitopes to enrich CMV-specific T cells. The reads were generated on an Illumina HiSeq 1500. TCRdb reran the public reads through fastp at Q25 and MiXCR, keeping productive beta chains. Entries are consolidated by CDR3 protein sequence, retaining the most common genes and DNA. In all, the sample holds about 360,000 distinct CDR3 sequences, and 34% of those were seen once. Less than 15% of the sample is in the top ten clones. For these TCRs, the target antigens are not known. The sequences come from cultured PBMCs, collected from culture after CMV antigen stimulation. The receptors stem from a human donor in good health (CMV status not recorded). Some clones in this sample may be carry-over from other donors' samples.

V and J are TRBV7-2 and TRBJ1-1; no clear D. Germline V lookup: CDR1 SGHTA, CDR2 FQGNSA. V was clipped by 6 bases and J by 1 base, with 12 bases between them. This CDR3 is 14 amino acids long. CDR3 protein: CASRSGSRNTEAFF. The DNA of the CDR3 is TGTGCCAGCAGGAGTGGCAGCCGGAACACTGAAGCTTTCTTT.

This clonotype has only a few counts. The junction and the germline gene differ at one end; a read error may be behind it. The V and J genes are TRBV12-3 or TRBV12-4 and TRBJ2-1, with 10 nucleotides matching TRBD1. The CDR3 has 12 residues. The CDR3 region is CASSFQDRGLNF. DNA of the CDR3: TGTGCCAGCAGTTTCCAAGACAGGGGGCTGAACTTC.

This chain joins TRBV14 and TRBJ2-6; no firm D call. The CDR3 has 18 residues. V lost 7 bases to trimming and J lost 3 bases, with 22 bases between them. Germline CDR1 SGHDN, CDR2 FVKESK. This CDR3 is CASNGLTRVLGGANVLTF. The CDR3 coding sequence is TGTGCCAGCAATGGCCTAACGAGAGTGCTAGGTGGGGCCAACGTCCTGACTTTC.

The chain employs TRBV7-9 and TRBJ1-2; 9 bases are shared with TRBD1. V lost 6 bases, J lost 8 bases, and 13 bases stayed unmatched. CDR3 length: 15 amino acids. Germline V lookup: CDR1 SEHNR, CDR2 FQNEAQ (reference sequence). The CDR3 region has the DNA TGTGCCAGCAGATTCCCCGGGACAGGGAAGTCGGGCTACACCTTC. Translated, it gives CASRFPGTGKSGYTF.

This clonotype was counted a few times. The chain combines TRBV4-1 with TRBJ2-7; D gene unclear. Germline V lookup: CDR1 MGHRA, CDR2 YSYEKL. The CDR3 has 14 residues. Trimming took off 0 bases at V and 2 bases at J, with 8 bases between the two ends. The CDR3 DNA sequence: TGCGCCAGCAGCCAAGAATCCCCAGCCTACGAGCAGTACTTC. It translates to CASSQESPAYEQYF.

This clonotype was detected once. V is TRBV30 and J is TRBJ1-3; no clear D gene. Trimming removed 5 bases from V and 3 bases from J, with 11 bases in between. Germline CDR1 reads GTSNPN; CDR2 reads SVGIG (reference sequence). CDR3 length: 13 amino acids. CDR3 bases: TGTGCCTGGGAGACCGGACTTGGAAACACCATATATTTT. Translation gives CAWETGLGNTIYF.

V and J are TRBV20-1 and TRBJ2-5; D possibly uses TRBD1 or TRBD2 (5 bases each). Trimming cost V 0 bases and J 2 bases, with 10 bases left between them. CDR1 is DFQATT, CDR2 SNEGSKA, per germline (reference sequence). This CDR3 region has 14 residues. Here the CDR3 reads CSARDWDPQETQYF. The DNA of the CDR3 is TGCAGTGCTAGAGACTGGGACCCTCAAGAGACCCAGTACTTC.

In its sample, this clonotype was seen a few times. V is TRBV6-1 and J is TRBJ2-3, with a possible D match to TRBD1 (5 bases). CDR1 is MNHNS and CDR2 is SASEGT in the germline V gene. V dropped 7 bases and J dropped 4 bases, with 12 bases sitting between them. This CDR3 contains 13 residues. The DNA of the CDR3 is TGTGCCAGCATTTCTCAGGGATCAGATACGCAGTATTTT. It yields the protein CASISQGSDTQYF.

The rearrangement joins TRBV3-1 to TRBJ2-1; D gene unclear. The CDR3 runs to 14 residues. Germline assignment: CDR1 LGHDT and CDR2 YNNKEL (reference sequence). Trimming pared 4 bases from V and 0 bases from J, leaving 7 bases between. CDR3 residues: CASSPTVSYNEQFF. CDR3 bases: TGTGCCAGCAGCCCCACCGTCTCCTACAATGAGCAGTTCTTC.

This clonotype was seen at least ten times. The chain joins TRBV11-3 to TRBJ2-5; tentative D call: TRBD1 (7 bases). Germline V gives CDR1 SGHNT, CDR2 YENEEA. Trimming removed 4 bases at V and 0 bases at J, with 21 bases between. This CDR3 comprises 18 residues. The CDR3 bases are TGTGCCAGCAGCTCCTCCTCAGGGGGAGGCGATTACCAAGAGACCCAGTACTTC. Translated: CASSSSSGGGDYQETQYF.

This clonotype was recorded a few times. V gene TRBV7-2 combines with J gene TRBJ2-1; D is undetermined. This CDR3 has 13 residues. V was trimmed by 1 base and J by 12 bases, leaving 13 bases between them. CDR1 is SGHTA and CDR2 is FQGNSA in the germline V gene. CDR3 sequence (DNA): TGTGCCAGCAGCTTAGGGGTAGCTCGGATGCAGTTCTTC. This translates into CASSLGVARMQFF.

The CDR3 region has the DNA TGTGCCAGCAGTTTCGGTAGCGGGAGCAAATACGAGCAGTACTTC. Its translation is CASSFGSGSKYEQYF. The chain combines TRBV27 with TRBJ2-7; 9 positions agree with TRBD2. The CDR3 totals 15 residues. Per the germline V gene, CDR1 is MNHEY and CDR2 is SMNVEV (reference sequence). After removal of 3 bases from V and 4 bases from J, the junction contained 7 bases not matched to a gene.

The chain links TRBV2 to TRBJ1-3; the D is unclear. Germline CDR1 and CDR2: SNHLY and FYNNEI. The CDR3 sequence is 15 residues long. The V gene lost 6 bases and the J gene lost 0 bases, with 12 bases spanning the gap. This CDR3 is CASSLSELSGNTIYF. The CDR3, as DNA: TGTGCCAGCAGCTTGAGCGAGCTCTCTGGAAACACCATATATTTT.

The chain uses TRBV6-2 or TRBV6-3 and TRBJ2-2, with TRBD2 matching over 8 bases. Trimming took 2 bases from V and 3 from J; bases not matched to a gene: 2. Germline-derived CDR1 and CDR2 are MNHEY and SVGEGT. CDR3 size: 15 residues. CDR3 bases: TGTGCCAGCAGTTACCTACTAGCGGACACCGGGGAGCTGTTTTTT. Its protein is CASSYLLADTGELFF.

This clonotype was seen more than once but under ten times. The rearrangement links TRBV28 to TRBJ2-1, with TRBD2 matching over 9 bases. Germline lookup yields CDR1 MDHEN and CDR2 SYDVKM. V lost 11 bases, J lost 8 bases, and 10 bases stayed unmatched. The CDR3 runs to 13 residues. Written as DNA, the CDR3 is TGTGCCGTCCGGCGGGAGGGCTCGGATGAGCAGTTCTTC. It specifies CAVRREGSDEQFF.

A few counts support this clonotype. This chain links TRBV27 with TRBJ2-7; 7 bases align to TRBD2. The CDR3 totals 15 residues. CDR1 and CDR2 (germline): MNHEY, SMNVEV (reference sequence). The J segment lost 2 bases and the V segment lost 2 bases, leaving 6 bases of the junction unmatched. DNA of the CDR3: TGTGCCAGCAGTTTAGCGGGAGAGTTCACCTACGAGCAGTACGTC. Its protein product is CASSLAGEFTYEQYV.